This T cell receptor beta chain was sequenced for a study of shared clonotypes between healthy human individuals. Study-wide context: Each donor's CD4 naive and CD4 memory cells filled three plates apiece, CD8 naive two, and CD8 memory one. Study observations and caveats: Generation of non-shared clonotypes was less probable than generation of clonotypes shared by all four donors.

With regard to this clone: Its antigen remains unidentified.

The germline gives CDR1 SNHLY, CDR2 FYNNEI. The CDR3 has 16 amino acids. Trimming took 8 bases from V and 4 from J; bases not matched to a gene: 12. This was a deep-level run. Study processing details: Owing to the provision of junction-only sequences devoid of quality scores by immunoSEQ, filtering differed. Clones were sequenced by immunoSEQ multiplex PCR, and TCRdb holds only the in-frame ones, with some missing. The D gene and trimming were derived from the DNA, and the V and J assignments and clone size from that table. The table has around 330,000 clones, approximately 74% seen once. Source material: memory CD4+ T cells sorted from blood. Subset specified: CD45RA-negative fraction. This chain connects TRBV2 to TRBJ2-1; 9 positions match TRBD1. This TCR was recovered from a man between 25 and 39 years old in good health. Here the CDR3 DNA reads TGTGCCAGCTTGTCCGAGACAGGGGGTGTTTACAATGAGCAGTTCTTC. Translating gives CASLSETGGVYNEQFF.